Listed here are 15 T cell receptor beta chains from one sample, sequenced in a study of chemoradiotherapy in HPV16-positive cancers. Data came from immunoSEQ multiplex PCR; TCRdb stores just in-frame clones and leaves some out. This repertoire shows 15,000 to 20,000 clones, under 85% found once; its top ten account for 1% to 1.5%. Specimen collection occurred from a patient who underwent chemoradiotherapy. These TCRs come from a human donor with HPV-associated anogenital cancer.

The J gene is TRBJ1-4, the V gene TRBV6-1; D is undetermined. Trimming cost V 3 bases and J 6 bases, with 11 bases left between them. The CDR3 spans 14 residues. Germline V lookup: CDR1 MNHNS, CDR2 SASEGT. CDR3 residues: CASSDLSMDEKLFF. CDR3 DNA sequence: TGTGCCAGCAGTGACCTCAGTATGGATGAAAAACTGTTTTTT.

The J gene is TRBJ1-1, the V gene TRBV5-1; 7 bases match TRBD1. Germline values: CDR1 SGHRS, CDR2 YFSETQ. The CDR3 totals 14 residues. Trimming at V came to 0 bases and at J to 5 bases, leaving 4 bases not matched to a gene. DNA for the CDR3: TGCGCCAGCAGCTTGGTTATACAGGGGACTGAAGCTTTCTTT. Its translation is CASSLVIQGTEAFF.

This chain links TRBV5-1 with TRBJ2-5; 12 nucleotides align to TRBD2. Germline-derived CDR1 and CDR2 are SGHRS and YFSETQ. The length of the CDR3 is 17 residues. V lost 1 base, J lost 3 bases, and 7 bases stayed unmatched. CDR3 DNA sequence: TGCGCCAGCAGCTTGTTTGCTAGCGGGGGGGGTAAAGAGACCCAGTACTTC. This translates into CASSLFASGGGKETQYF.

The chain employs TRBV30 and TRBJ1-1; 9 bases match TRBD1. CDR3 size: 14 residues. The ends lost 5 bases at V and 4 bases at J; junction bases unmatched: 8. Germline V gene data show CDR1 as GTSNPN and CDR2 as SVGIG (reference sequence). The CDR3, as DNA: TGTGCCTGGGGGCAGGGACAGGGTAGCACTGAAGCTTTCTTT. It specifies CAWGQGQGSTEAFF.

The rearrangement uses TRBV19 and TRBJ1-2; TRBD1 might be the D (5 bases). Trimming took off 7 bases at V and 8 bases at J, with 17 bases between the two ends. CDR1 LNHDA and CDR2 SQIVND come from the germline V gene (reference sequence). This CDR3 is 13 amino acids long. The CDR3 sequence: CASTSGLRGGYTF. CDR3 DNA sequence: TGTGCCAGTACCTCGGGACTCCGAGGAGGCTACACCTTC. The variable domain in full, completed from reference TRBV19 and TRBJ1-2, reads DGGITQSPKYLFRKEGQNVTLSCEQNLNHDAMYWYRQDPGQGLRLIYYSQIVNDFQKGDIAEGYSVSREKKESFPLTVTSAQKNPTAFYLCASTSGLRGGYTFGSGTRLTVV.

The V call is TRBV5-6, the J call TRBJ1-2; 7 bases fit TRBD1. The CDR3 sequence is 13 residues long. CDR1 is SGHDT and CDR2 is YYEEEE in the germline V gene. The V and J ends lost 4 bases and 8 bases, in that order; junction bases with no gene match: 8. Here the CDR3 DNA reads TGTGCCAGCAGCCCGATGGACAGGTCGGGCTACACCTTC. Its protein product is CASSPMDRSGYTF.

The chain carries TRBV9 and TRBJ1-1; 10 positions match TRBD1. Germline CDR1 reads SGDLS; CDR2 reads YYNGEE. The CDR3 is 12 residues long. Trimming took 3 bases from V and 11 from J; bases not matched to a gene: 4. The CDR3 sequence: CASSARQGAAFF. The DNA for the CDR3 is TGTGCCAGCAGCGCGCGACAGGGGGCGGCTTTCTTT. Based on the CDR3 plus reference TRBV9 and TRBJ1-1, the full variable domain is DSGVTQTPKHLITATGQRVTLRCSPRSGDLSVYWYQQSLDQGLQFLIQYYNGEERAKGNILERFSAQQFPDLHSELNLSSLELGDSALYFCASSARQGAAFFGQGTRLTVV.

The chain's CDR3 is CASGPRYSRQNTEAFF. Written as DNA, the CDR3 is TGTGCCAGCGGACCCAGGTACAGTCGGCAGAACACTGAAGCTTTCTTT. This chain connects TRBV5-8 to TRBJ1-1; D is unresolved. CDR3 size: 16 residues. Per the germline V gene, CDR1 is SGHTS and CDR2 is YDEGEE. V lost 7 bases, J lost 1 base, and 20 bases lay in between.

This clone came up a few times. This chain uses TRBV7-9 with TRBJ1-6; D perhaps matches TRBD1 (5 bases). Trimming stripped 5 bases from V and 8 bases from J, with 13 bases between. The CDR3 sequence is 14 residues long. CDR1 and CDR2 (germline): SEHNR, FQNEAQ (reference sequence). The CDR3 nucleotides are TGTGCCAGCAGCCCAGGGAGCGGAGATTCACCCCTCCACTTT. Amino acid sequence: CASSPGSGDSPLHF. The full variable domain, in which reference TRBV7-9 and TRBJ1-6 provide the parts outside the CDR3, is DTGVSQNPRHKITKRGQNVTFRCDPISEHNRLYWYRQTLGQGPEFLTYFQNEAQLEKSRLLSDRFSAERPKGSFSTLEIQRTEQGDSAMYLCASSPGSGDSPLHFGNGTRLTVT.

On this clone: The junction shows a germline mismatch at one end, possibly a read error. This rearrangement joins TRBV5-4 to TRBJ2-6; D may be TRBD2 (6 bases). Germline V gene sequence: CDR1 SGHNT, CDR2 YYREEE (reference sequence). This CDR3 is built from 13 residues. The CDR3 nucleotides are TGTGCCGGCAGGACTACTGGGGCCAACGTCCTGACTTTC. Translating gives CAGRTTGANVLTF.

The chain uses TRBV6-1 and TRBJ2-7; 10 nucleotides align to TRBD1. In germline, CDR1 is MNHNS, CDR2 SASEGT. The CDR3 extends over 12 amino acids. This CDR3 reads CASSESGTGVTV. The CDR3, as DNA: TGTGCCAGCAGTGAGTCTGGGACAGGGGTAACGGTC.

J is TRBJ2-1 and V is TRBV9, with D unresolved. Looked up from germline, CDR1 is SGDLS and CDR2 is YYNGEE. The CDR3 is 15 residues long. Trimming left V 0 bases short and J 0 bases short, with 7 bases between. The CDR3 DNA sequence: TGTGCCAGCAGCGTAGTCCCTTCCTCCTACAATGAGCAGTTCTTC. This codes for CASSVVPSSYNEQFF.

The chain has TRBV7-2 and TRBJ2-3; D not certain. V lost 2 bases, J lost 2 bases, and 14 bases lay in between. Germline V gene data show CDR1 as SGHTA and CDR2 as FQGNSA. The CDR3 spans 16 residues. As DNA, the CDR3 is TGTGCCAGCAGCTTACGGCCCAGATCGGACACAGATACGCAGTATTTT. Protein product: CASSLRPRSDTDTQYF.

Here the CDR3 reads CASSLDQVGYEQYF. CDR3 sequence (DNA): TGTGCCAGCAGCTTGGATCAGGTGGGCTACGAGCAGTACTTC. The chain employs TRBV5-4 and TRBJ2-7, with D unresolved. CDR3 length equals 14 residues. The germline gives CDR1 SGHNT, CDR2 YYREEE (reference sequence). V lost 0 bases to trimming and J lost 3 bases, with 10 bases between them.

The chain combines TRBV6-6 with TRBJ1-1, with TRBD1 identical over 9 bases. The CDR3 is made up of 16 amino acids. V trimming: 6 bases; J trimming: 0 bases; junction bases outside the gene matches: 8. Germline CDR1 reads MNHNY; CDR2 reads SVGAGI (reference sequence). The CDR3 sequence is CASRLTGTGLNTEAFF. In nucleotides, the CDR3 is TGTGCCAGCAGGCTTACCGGGACAGGGCTGAACACTGAAGCTTTCTTT.